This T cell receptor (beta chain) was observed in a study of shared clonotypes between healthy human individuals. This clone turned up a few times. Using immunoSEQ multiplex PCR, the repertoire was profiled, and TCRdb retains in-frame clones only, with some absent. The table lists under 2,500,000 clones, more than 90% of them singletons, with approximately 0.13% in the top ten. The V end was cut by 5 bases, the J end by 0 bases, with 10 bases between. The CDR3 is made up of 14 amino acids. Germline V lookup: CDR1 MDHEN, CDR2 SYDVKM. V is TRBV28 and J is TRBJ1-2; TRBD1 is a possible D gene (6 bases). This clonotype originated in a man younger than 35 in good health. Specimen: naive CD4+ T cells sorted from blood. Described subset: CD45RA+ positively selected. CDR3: CASSNRAANYGYTF. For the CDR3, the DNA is TGTGCCAGCAGTAACAGGGCGGCTAACTATGGCTACACCTTC.